This T cell receptor (beta chain) emerged from a study of identical twins (dated by TCRdb to 2015 to 2016). In the study overall: The study deep-sequenced TCR alpha and beta repertoires from monozygotic twins, unrelated adults of various ages and cord blood to test whether fetal clonotypes persist. To rule out contamination, the twin experiments were replicated at different times with different library preparation protocols.

Many counts were recorded for this clonotype. Its binding antigen is unknown. No per-base quality is available; no much larger clone lies one base away. Library generation was performed with 5' RACE. Sequencing relied on an Illumina HiSeq 2000. A universal primer binding site was introduced by template switching, and a unique molecular identifier was present in the final cDNA, enabling accurate counting of TCR cDNA molecules. First-strand cDNA for TCR alpha and beta chains was synthesized from specific primers in the conserved constant-segment region. To control for contamination, every cDNA library carried two barcodes: a SMART-Mk sample barcode plus Illumina barcodes. TruSeq adapter sequences along with Illumina sample barcodes were introduced in two successive PCR steps. The TCR alpha and beta cDNA libraries were sequenced on the Illumina HiSeq platform using custom primers. The study's processing was this. MiGEC was used to process raw reads and extract unique molecular identifiers, and MiXCR was used to find CDR3 positions. For each individual, recombination models were inferred using an EM algorithm with the repgenHMM and IGoR tools. Shared clonotype analysis was performed with the tcR package in R, normalizing sharing by the product of cloneset sizes. Out-of-frame nonproductive sequences were analyzed to study raw recombination free of thymic and clonal selection effects. TCRdb reran the public reads through fastp at Q25 and MiXCR, keeping productive beta chains. A single entry per CDR3 protein holds the most common genes and DNA from its merged rows. TCRdb, not the authors, supplied the V and J calls. The sample records approximately 670,000 distinct CDR3 sequences, around 6% of which are singletons. Of the sample, under 2% falls within the top ten clones.

CDR1 and CDR2, looked up from the germline V gene, are MNHEY and SVGAGI. From its cysteine to its phenylalanine, the CDR3 spans 15 amino acids. Of the read, only the CDR3 DNA is kept; its 45 bases are in frame from base 1. V and J lose 0 bases and 5 bases, and a span of 13 bases separates them. Every donor in the study was a healthy Caucasian. The researchers also sequenced three unrelated adults who were not twins: a male aged 18 to 29, a male aged 50 to 60, and a female aged 50 to 60. Miltenyi CD45RO+ enrichment and human naive T-cell isolation kits were used to isolate memory (CD45RO+) and naive T cells from PBMC. Broad study findings and their caveats: In monozygotic twins, recombination models systematically underestimated out-of-frame TCR alpha sharing, but the models matched the sharing seen between unrelated individuals. Abundant cord blood beta clonotypes had fewer insertions, young adult naive repertoires showed a similar but weaker trend, and memory repertoires showed no such trend. Zero-insertion analyses could be partly confounded by invariant T cells such as MAIT and iNKT, though diverse VJ usage argued against such confounding for most clonotypes. Out-of-frame TCR alpha sequences shared between twins showed an excess of low generation-probability sequences compared with coincidental sharing between unrelated individuals. Because the same donors could not be followed over many years, the conclusions relied on cross-sectional statistical analysis. The excess sharing between twins in beta out-of-frame sequences was weaker because fewer shared sequences reduced the signal-to-noise ratio.

The chain employs TRBV6-5 and TRBJ1-2, with an unclear D gene assignment. This clonotype originated in a man between 18 and 29 years old in good health. Sequencing was performed on naive T cells sorted from blood. According to the study, the label for this sample's cell subset or site signals: cells isolated with a human naive T-cell isolation kit. The CDR3 protein sequence reads: CASSYSHGLDYGYTF. The DNA reads TGTGCCAGCAGTTACTCACACGGGCTGGATTATGGCTACACCTTC.